Listed below are T cell receptor beta chains from one sample, sequenced in a study of blood T cell repertoires in COVID-19. Here immunoSEQ multiplex PCR was the method, and the copy in TCRdb shows in-frame clones only, minus some. The sample lists some 350,000 clones, roughly 88% occurring once. Sample: PBMCs or T cells enriched from blood (not recorded which). These TCRs come from a man aged 30-40 years who had recovered from COVID-19. Both conserved end residues are part of each CDR3. A D gene is named only where the DNA matches it firmly. Not all rows give a size; the values are once, few, many and, for expanded clones, a class.

d_call: .; clone_size: .; v_call: TRBV24-1; j_call: TRBJ1-5; cdr3_aa: CATSIGLGQPQHF; cdr3_nt: TGTGCCACCAGTATTGGTCTCGGTCAGCCCCAGCATTTT
d_call: .; clone_size: .; v_call: TRBV28; j_call: TRBJ1-2; cdr3_aa: CASKAGANYGYTF; cdr3_nt: TGTGCCAGCAAGGCAGGGGCCAACTATGGCTACACCTTC
d_call: .; clone_size: once; v_call: TRBV5-1; j_call: TRBJ2-3; cdr3_aa: CASSLGPFHSPRGGKRDTQYF; cdr3_nt: TGCGCCAGCAGCTTGGGCCCTTTTCACTCCCCTAGGGGCGGGAAGAGAGATACGCAGTATTTT
d_call: .; clone_size: .; v_call: TRBV7-9; j_call: TRBJ2-5; cdr3_aa: CASSLGGGKETQYF; cdr3_nt: TGTGCCAGCAGCCTCGGAGGTGGCAAAGAGACCCAGTACTTC
d_call: .; clone_size: .; v_call: TRBV11-2; j_call: TRBJ2-7; cdr3_aa: CASSTHLEQYF; cdr3_nt: TGTGCCAGCAGCACCCACTTAGAGCAGTACTTC
d_call: TRBD2; clone_size: .; v_call: TRBV24-1; j_call: TRBJ2-7; cdr3_aa: CATSDGSGGAYEQYF; cdr3_nt: TGTGCCACCAGTGACGGTAGCGGGGGGGCCTACGAGCAGTACTTC
d_call: .; clone_size: .; v_call: TRBV11-2; j_call: TRBJ2-7; cdr3_aa: CASSLWSSYEQYF; cdr3_nt: TGTGCCAGCAGCTTATGGTCCAGCTACGAGCAGTACTTC
d_call: .; clone_size: .; v_call: TRBV7-8; j_call: TRBJ2-2; cdr3_aa: CASSLGYANTGELFF; cdr3_nt: TGTGCCAGCAGCCTGGGCTATGCTAACACCGGGGAGCTGTTTTTT
d_call: .; clone_size: .; v_call: TRBV9; j_call: TRBJ2-1; cdr3_aa: CASSVGLSHNEQFF; cdr3_nt: TGTGCCAGCAGCGTAGGTCTTTCCCACAATGAGCAGTTCTTC
d_call: TRBD1; clone_size: .; v_call: TRBV7-9; j_call: TRBJ1-2; cdr3_aa: CASSVPGQGGYTF; cdr3_nt: TGTGCCAGCAGCGTACCGGGACAGGGTGGTTACACCTTC
d_call: .; clone_size: .; v_call: TRBV28; j_call: TRBJ1-2; cdr3_aa: CASSAGGLDYGYTF; cdr3_nt: TGTGCCAGCAGTGCTGGGGGCCTGGACTATGGCTACACCTTC
d_call: TRBD2; clone_size: .; v_call: TRBV9; j_call: TRBJ2-1; cdr3_aa: CASSSKLAGGPGEQFF; cdr3_nt: TGTGCCAGCAGCTCTAAACTAGCGGGGGGGCCCGGTGAGCAGTTCTTC
d_call: .; clone_size: few; v_call: TRBV28; j_call: TRBJ2-7; cdr3_aa: CASSLGGYLYEQYF; cdr3_nt: TGTGCCAGCAGTTTAGGGGGGTATCTCTACGAGCAGTACTTC
d_call: TRBD1; clone_size: once; v_call: TRBV28; j_call: TRBJ2-1; cdr3_aa: CASSPPSGQGGNEQFF; cdr3_nt: TGTGCCAGCAGTCCACCCTCAGGACAGGGTGGAAATGAGCAGTTCTTC
d_call: TRBD2; clone_size: .; v_call: TRBV28; j_call: TRBJ2-3; cdr3_aa: CASSPLGLAGGSQYF; cdr3_nt: TGTGCCAGCAGTCCCCTGGGACTAGCGGGTGGGTCGCAGTATTTT
d_call: TRBD2; clone_size: .; v_call: TRBV5-6; j_call: TRBJ2-7; cdr3_aa: CASSLGGEGGEQYF; cdr3_nt: TGTGCCAGCAGCTTGGGAGGGGAGGGTGGCGAGCAGTACTTC
d_call: TRBD1; clone_size: .; v_call: TRBV27; j_call: TRBJ2-1; cdr3_aa: CASSPSTGRNEQFF; cdr3_nt: TGTGCCAGCAGTCCGTCGACAGGGCGAAATGAGCAGTTCTTC
d_call: .; clone_size: .; v_call: TRBV2; j_call: TRBJ1-1; cdr3_aa: CASRDRENTEAFF; cdr3_nt: TGTGCCAGCAGGGACAGAGAGAACACTGAAGCTTTCTTT
d_call: .; clone_size: .; v_call: TRBV5-5; j_call: TRBJ2-7; cdr3_aa: CASSHLGQSTYEQYF; cdr3_nt: TGTGCCAGCAGTCATCTCGGACAGTCAACGTACGAGCAGTACTTC
d_call: .; clone_size: .; v_call: TRBV18; j_call: TRBJ2-1; cdr3_aa: CASSPTDNEQFF; cdr3_nt: TGTGCCAGCTCACCGACTGACAATGAGCAGTTCTTC
d_call: TRBD2; clone_size: .; v_call: TRBV27; j_call: TRBJ2-1; cdr3_aa: CASSPISGGGPYNEQFF; cdr3_nt: TGTGCCAGCAGTCCAATCTCCGGCGGGGGGCCGTACAATGAGCAGTTCTTC